The 9 T cell receptor beta chains reported below all come from one sample, sequenced in a study of blood T cell repertoires in COVID-19. The protocol was immunoSEQ multiplex PCR, while the TCRdb copy is restricted to in-frame clones and leaves out a portion. The sample consists of fewer than 200,000 clones, around 85% of them appearing once. The sample was peripheral blood. These TCRs come from a woman of 80 years or more with COVID-19, enrolled during active disease.

The CDR3 DNA follows: TGTGCCAGTAGTATTAGGGGCACGTCCGGGGAAGCTTTCTTT. It is translated as CASSIRGTSGEAFF. V and J are TRBV19 and TRBJ1-1; tentatively, D is TRBD1 (5 bases). This CDR3 spans 14 amino acids. Germline CDR1 LNHDA, CDR2 SQIVND (reference sequence). The V and J ends lost 3 bases and 8 bases respectively, with 16 bases between them.

The chain couples TRBV7-9 to TRBJ2-5, with 8 bases that match TRBD2. Germline trimming cut 3 bases from V and 5 bases from J; bases unmatched to any gene: 8. Germline V lookup: CDR1 SEHNR, CDR2 FQNEAQ (reference sequence). The CDR3 sequence is 15 residues long. DNA for the CDR3: TGTGCCAGCAGCTTCGGGACTAGTATACCCGAGACCCAGTACTTC. Its translation is CASSFGTSIPETQYF. Filled out from reference TRBV7-9 and TRBJ2-5, the complete variable domain reads DTGVSQNPRHKITKRGQNVTFRCDPISEHNRLYWYRQTLGQGPEFLTYFQNEAQLEKSRLLSDRFSAERPKGSFSTLEIQRTEQGDSAMYLCASSFGTSIPETQYFGPGTRLLVL.

The chain uses TRBV11-2 and TRBJ2-7; D unresolved. This CDR3 is built from 15 residues. V dropped 5 bases and J dropped 2 bases, with 16 bases sitting between them. Germline CDR1 is SGHAT and CDR2 is FQNNGV. The CDR3 protein is CASSIAHGPPYEQYF. DNA of the CDR3: TGTGCCAGCAGCATTGCACATGGCCCTCCCTACGAGCAGTACTTC.

The chain uses TRBV5-1 and TRBJ2-5; D is uncertain. The ends were cut back, 4 bases at V and 3 bases at J, with 13 bases in the middle. Germline V gives CDR1 SGHRS, CDR2 YFSETQ. The CDR3 runs to 14 residues. The CDR3 nucleotides read TGCGCCAGCAGCCCCCGGGTAGCTGAAGAGACCCAGTACTTC. This translates into CASSPRVAEETQYF.

This clone was seen a handful of times. The chain combines TRBV21-1 with TRBJ2-7; the DNA was not compared with TRBD1, the D call given in the table. TRBV21-1 is noted as a pseudogene. The length of the CDR3 is 15 residues. CDR3 DNA sequence: TGTGCCAGCACCGACCATACAGGGCCCCTCTACGAGCAGTACTTC. Translation gives CASTDHTGPLYEQYF.

This clone was seen a single time. The rearrangement joins TRBV28 to TRBJ2-7; tentatively, D is TRBD1 (6 bases). This CDR3 has 12 amino acids. CDR1 MDHEN and CDR2 SYDVKM come from the germline V gene. V dropped 3 bases and J dropped 6 bases, with 9 bases sitting between them. The CDR3 loop reads CASSLTGGEQYF. As DNA, the CDR3 is TGTGCCAGCAGTTTGACAGGAGGCGAGCAGTACTTC.

The chain uses TRBV6-5 and TRBJ2-1, with 10 bases that match TRBD2. Germline CDR1 MNHEY, CDR2 SVGAGI. The junction had 6 bases not matched to a gene; V was cut back by 6 bases and J by 4 bases. The CDR3 covers 15 residues. CDR3 sequence reads: CASSPLAGAYNEQFF. The CDR3 coding sequence is TGTGCCAGCAGCCCCCTAGCGGGAGCGTACAATGAGCAGTTCTTC.

The rearrangement uses TRBV6-5 and TRBJ2-1, with 8 bases aligning to TRBD2. CDR1 and CDR2 from the germline V gene are MNHEY and SVGAGI. The V segment lost 6 bases and the J segment 9 bases; nucleotides outside the gene matches: 10. The CDR3 spans 14 residues. The CDR3 bases are TGTGCCAGCAGGACTCCGGGGGGGGCCGGTGAGCAGTTCTTC. Its protein is CASRTPGGAGEQFF.

The J gene is TRBJ2-6, the V gene TRBV5-1; 9 bases agree with TRBD2. V was clipped by 0 bases and J by 2 bases; unmatched bases: 3. Germline V gives CDR1 SGHRS, CDR2 YFSETQ. The CDR3 contains 17 residues. CDR3 in DNA: TGCGCCAGCAGCTTGGAGGCTAGCGGGACTGGGGCCAACGTCCTGACTTTC. This codes for CASSLEASGTGANVLTF.